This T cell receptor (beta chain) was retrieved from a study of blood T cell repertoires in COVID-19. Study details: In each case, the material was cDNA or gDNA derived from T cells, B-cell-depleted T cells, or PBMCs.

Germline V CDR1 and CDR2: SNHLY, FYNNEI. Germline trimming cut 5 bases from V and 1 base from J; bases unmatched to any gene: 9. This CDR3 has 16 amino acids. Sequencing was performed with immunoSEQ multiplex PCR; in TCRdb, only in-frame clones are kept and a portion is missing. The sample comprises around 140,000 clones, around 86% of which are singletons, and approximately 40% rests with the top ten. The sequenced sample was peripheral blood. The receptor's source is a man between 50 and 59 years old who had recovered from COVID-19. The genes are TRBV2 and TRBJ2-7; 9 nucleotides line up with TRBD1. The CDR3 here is CASSQGGTGNSYEQYF. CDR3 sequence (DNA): TGTGCCAGCAGTCAAGGAGGGACAGGGAATTCCTACGAGCAGTACTTC.